Sequencing of this TCR beta chain was carried out in a study of PD-L1 blockade in urothelial cancer. The CDR3 has 16 residues. V was clipped by 4 bases and J by 4 bases, with 20 bases between them. Germline V gene data show CDR1 as LNHNV and CDR2 as YYDKDF (reference sequence). Only in-frame clones appear in the TCRdb table, and some are missing; sequencing was by immunoSEQ multiplex PCR. The sample shows around 46,000 clones, roughly four fifths of them seen only once. Time point described: peripheral blood 6 weeks after treatment start. The V and J genes are TRBV15 and TRBJ2-7; D gene unclear. The clonotype was recovered from a man in his sixties with urothelial cancer. The specimen comprised PBMCs, sampled around atezolizumab (anti-PD-L1) treatment. For the CDR3, the DNA is TGTGCCACCAGCAAAGAAGGTGGTCTGAAGACTTACGAGCAGTACTTC. Its protein product is CATSKEGGLKTYEQYF. The entire variable domain, with the rest obtained from reference TRBV15 and TRBJ2-7, is as follows: DAMVIQNPRYQVTQFGKPVTLSCSQTLNHNVMYWYQQKSSQAPKLLFHYYDKDFNNEADTPDNFQSRRPNTSFCFLDIRSPGLGDTAMYLCATSKEGGLKTYEQYFGPGTRLTVT.